This TCR beta chain was documented in a study of control samples from healthy donors and cancer patients. This clone appeared once. Libraries were prepared by immunoSEQ multiplex PCR; TCRdb keeps only in-frame clonotypes and omits some of them. The sample has under 300,000 clones; roughly 82% are singletons. CDR3 length: 22 amino acids. V shed 4 bases and J 4 bases; nucleotides not matched to a gene: 22. Germline CDR1 and CDR2: SGDLS and YYNGEE. Sequences were obtained from PBMCs. This receptor was obtained from a woman in her sixties with lung cancer. The rearrangement links TRBV9 to TRBJ2-1; 14 bases fit TRBD2. The chain's CDR3 is CASSPSSLRLAGGPVTYNEQFF. The CDR3 DNA reads TGTGCCAGCAGCCCCTCCTCCCTTCGACTAGCGGGAGGGCCGGTTACGTACAATGAGCAGTTCTTC.